This T cell receptor beta chain was identified during a study of graft-versus-host responses after intestinal transplantation. Regarding this clone: Its antigen is unknown.

The method was immunoSEQ multiplex PCR; TCRdb's version includes in-frame clones alone and lacks a portion of them. The sample has some 85,000 clones; around 90% are singletons. The V gene end was trimmed by 4 bases and the J gene end by 7 bases; junction bases not matched to a gene: 12. Germline CDR1 reads LGHNA; CDR2 reads YNFKEQ. This CDR3 spans 18 amino acids. The V and J genes are TRBV4-2 and TRBJ2-2; 13 positions agree with TRBD2. This sample comprised unstimulated CD8+ T cells sorted from spleen or lymph node cells, obtained before transplant. This clonotype originated in a human donor who was the organ donor for an intestinal transplant. Here the CDR3 reads CASSPELAGGIMGGELFF. The CDR3 nucleotides are TGTGCCAGCAGCCCCGAACTAGCGGGGGGGATTATGGGCGGGGAGCTGTTTTTT.